The source of this T cell receptor (beta chain) is a study of blood T cell repertoires in COVID-19. Across the whole study: The cDNA or gDNA used as material had been derived from T cells, B-cell-depleted T cells, or PBMCs.

TCRdb keeps only in-frame clones here, not all; method: immunoSEQ multiplex PCR. The table records around 200,000 clones, 70% to 90% of them present only once. The germline V gene encodes CDR1 WSHSY and CDR2 SAAADI. CDR3 length equals 11 residues. V was shortened by 7 bases and J by 4 bases, with 7 bases between the two germline ends. Source material: PBMCs or T cells enriched from blood (not recorded which). V is TRBV10-2 and J is TRBJ2-5, with a weak D call TRBD2 (5 bases). The sequence came from a man younger than 40 who had recovered from COVID-19. CDR3 coding DNA: TGCGCCAGCACCCGGGGAGAGACCCAGTACTTC. Protein sequence: CASTRGETQYF.